Shown below are 21 T cell receptor beta chains from a single sample sequenced in a study of T cell responses to AZD1222 COVID-19 vaccine. Assay used: immunoSEQ multiplex PCR; TCRdb lists only in-frame clones, some missing. This sample has some 99,000 clones, with about 88% found just once. The sample consisted of peripheral blood, taken 28 days after the second AZD1222 dose. The receptors shown here come from an adult who received the AZD1222 COVID-19 vaccine.

This sequence joins TRBV25-1 and TRBJ1-2, with 8 nucleotides matching TRBD1. This CDR3 spans 17 amino acids. CDR1 and CDR2 from the germline V gene are MGHDK and SYGVNS. With V trimmed by 1 base and J by 2 bases, 9 bases remained unmatched. CDR3 bases: TGTGCCAGCAGTGAATCTCGGACAGGGATTATCAACTATGGCTACACCTTC. The encoded protein is CASSESRTGIINYGYTF.

The chain links TRBV30 to TRBJ2-7; D uncertain. CDR3 length: 12 amino acids. Trimming removed 4 bases from V and 6 bases from J, with 13 bases in between. Germline V CDR1 and CDR2: GTSNPN, SVGIG (reference sequence). The CDR3, as DNA: TGTGCCTGGACTGGAAACACGTTCGAGCAGTACTTC. Protein: CAWTGNTFEQYF.

This rearrangement joins TRBV7-9 to TRBJ1-1; unclear D gene. Germline V gene data show CDR1 as SEHNR and CDR2 as FQNEAQ (reference sequence). Trimming took off 5 bases at V and 7 bases at J, with 14 bases between the two ends. The CDR3 totals 13 residues. Written as DNA, the CDR3 is TGTGCCAGCAGCCCAACGCCTGGATTTGAAGCTTTCTTT. Translation: CASSPTPGFEAFF.

This clone came up a few times. The chain has TRBV12-5 and TRBJ1-2; D possibly corresponds to TRBD1 (5 bases). V lost 0 bases and J lost 0, with 26 bases in between. CDR1 is LGHNT, CDR2 FRNRAP, per germline. The length of the CDR3 is 21 residues. The CDR3 region is CASGLVTLREGRTGANYGYTF. CDR3 nucleotide sequence: TGTGCTAGTGGTTTGGTAACCCTCCGAGAGGGACGGACGGGAGCTAACTATGGCTACACCTTC.

The chain carries TRBV30 and TRBJ2-7; D not certain. This CDR3 region has 10 residues. Germline CDR1 reads GTSNPN; CDR2 reads SVGIG (reference sequence). V was trimmed by 0 bases and J by 6 bases, leaving 3 bases between them. DNA for the CDR3: TGTGCCTGGAGTGTAGTCGAGCAGTACTTC. Amino acids: CAWSVVEQYF.

This rearrangement joins TRBV7-8 to TRBJ1-5; D is ambiguous. CDR1 is SGHVS, CDR2 FQNEAQ, per germline. With 5 bases removed from V and 0 bases from J, the gap between germline ends came to 5 bases. The CDR3 totals 13 residues. CDR3: CASSPNSNQPQHF. The DNA for the CDR3 is TGTGCCAGCAGCCCGAATAGCAATCAGCCCCAGCATTTT.

J is TRBJ1-6 and V is TRBV28; 10 positions match TRBD1. The CDR3 runs to 14 residues. V lost 4 bases, J lost 7 bases, and 1 base stayed unmatched. The germline CDR1 and CDR2 sequences are MDHEN and SYDVKM. The CDR3 sequence is CASSWGQGNSPLHF. CDR3 in DNA: TGTGCCAGCAGTTGGGGACAGGGGAATTCACCCCTCCACTTT.

The DNA for the CDR3 is TGTGCCAGTAGTCCCGACTTGGTAGGGGCCGGCAATGAGCAGTTCTTC. Amino acid sequence: CASSPDLVGAGNEQFF. This rearrangement joins TRBV19 to TRBJ2-1; possible D gene TRBD1, 5 bases. V gave up 5 bases and J gave up 6 bases, with 20 bases separating them. The CDR3 totals 16 residues. CDR1 is LNHDA, CDR2 SQIVND, per germline (reference sequence).

V and J are TRBV6-1 and TRBJ1-5; unclear D gene. Germline loops: CDR1 MNHNS, CDR2 SASEGT. Trimming took 2 bases from V and 4 from J, leaving 9 bases between them. The CDR3 covers 14 residues. This CDR3 is CASSEQRVNQPQHF. The CDR3 DNA is TGTGCCAGCAGTGAACAAAGGGTAAATCAGCCCCAGCATTTT.

The rearrangement links TRBV3-1 (or the pseudogene TRBV3-2) to TRBJ1-3, with no clear D. Looked up from germline, CDR1 is LGHDT and CDR2 is YNNKEL (reference sequence). The ends were cut back, 0 bases at V and 2 bases at J, with 8 bases in the middle. This CDR3 is 15 amino acids long. The CDR3 sequence is CASSQDYGAGNTIYF. DNA for the CDR3: TGTGCCAGCAGCCAAGATTATGGGGCTGGAAACACCATATATTTT.

J is TRBJ1-6 and V is TRBV30; D may be TRBD1 (6 bases). Deletions cut 2 bases from V and 9 bases from J, with 17 bases between. CDR1 GTSNPN and CDR2 SVGIG come from the germline V gene (reference sequence). The CDR3 consists of 15 residues. The CDR3 nucleotides are TGTGCCTGGAGTAGGTCGAAGGGGGGCGTTTCACCCCTCCACTTT. The encoded protein is CAWSRSKGGVSPLHF.

This sequence joins TRBV5-5 and TRBJ1-3; D is uncertain. Germline lookup yields CDR1 SGHKS and CDR2 YYEKEE (reference sequence). CDR3 size: 14 residues. Trimming pared 1 base from V and 0 bases from J, leaving 5 bases between. The CDR3 loop is CASSLFLSGNTIYF. CDR3 DNA: TGTGCCAGCAGCTTGTTCCTCTCTGGAAACACCATATATTTT.

J is TRBJ1-2 and V is TRBV3-1 (or the pseudogene TRBV3-2), with 7 nucleotides matching TRBD1. V lost 4 bases to trimming and J lost 8 bases; unmatched junction nucleotides: 10. The CDR3 loop spans 14 amino acids. Germline CDR1 and CDR2: LGHDT and YNNKEL (reference sequence). The CDR3 DNA follows: TGTGCCAGCAGCCTATCCGGGACAGCGAACGGCTACACCTTC. Translating gives CASSLSGTANGYTF.

V usage is TRBV19 and J usage is TRBJ1-5; no clear D gene. The CDR3 has 15 amino acids. Germline V gene lookup returns CDR1 LNHDA and CDR2 SQIVND (reference sequence). V shed 3 bases and J shed 4 bases, with 13 bases lying between them. CDR3 in amino acids: CASSIRADPNQPQHF. The CDR3 DNA reads as TGTGCCAGTAGTATCCGGGCCGACCCTAATCAGCCCCAGCATTTT. The variable domain in full, with the rest retrieved from reference TRBV19 and TRBJ1-5, is DGGITQSPKYLFRKEGQNVTLSCEQNLNHDAMYWYRQDPGQGLRLIYYSQIVNDFQKGDIAEGYSVSREKKESFPLTVTSAQKNPTAFYLCASSIRADPNQPQHFGDGTRLSIL.

This rearrangement joins TRBV6-5 to TRBJ1-6; D call uncertain. Trimming took 8 bases from V and 0 from J, leaving 14 bases between them. From germline, CDR1 is MNHEY and CDR2 SVGAGI. This CDR3 region has 16 residues. CDR3 protein: CASRFGRSSYNSPLHF. The CDR3 DNA is TGTGCCAGCCGTTTTGGCAGGAGCTCCTATAATTCACCCCTCCACTTT.

The chain carries TRBV5-1 and TRBJ2-7; D may match TRBD1 or TRBD2 (5 bases each). Germline V gives CDR1 SGHRS, CDR2 YFSETQ. V lost 0 bases to trimming and J lost 0 bases, with 10 bases between them. CDR3 length equals 15 residues. As DNA, the CDR3 is TGCGCCAGCAGCTTGGGGGCCGGGGCCTCCTACGAGCAGTACTTC. Its translation is CASSLGAGASYEQYF.

The V call is TRBV5-1, the J call TRBJ1-1, with 7 bases identical to TRBD1. CDR3 size: 12 residues. Germline V gene sequence: CDR1 SGHRS, CDR2 YFSETQ. The V segment lost 5 bases and the J segment 6 bases; nucleotides outside the gene matches: 4. The CDR3 sequence: CASRTGDAEAFF. The CDR3 DNA follows: TGCGCCAGCAGAACAGGGGATGCTGAAGCTTTCTTT.

J is TRBJ1-2 and V is TRBV19, with D perhaps matching TRBD1 (5 bases). Per germline, CDR1 LNHDA and CDR2 SQIVND (reference sequence). V was shortened by 3 bases and J by 8 bases, with 16 bases between the two germline ends. This CDR3 contains 14 residues. The CDR3 DNA reads TGTGCCAGTAGTATCGTGGGCGGCAGGGCAGGCTACACCTTC. Residues: CASSIVGGRAGYTF. Using reference TRBV19 and TRBJ1-2 for the parts outside the CDR3, the full variable domain is DGGITQSPKYLFRKEGQNVTLSCEQNLNHDAMYWYRQDPGQGLRLIYYSQIVNDFQKGDIAEGYSVSREKKESFPLTVTSAQKNPTAFYLCASSIVGGRAGYTFGSGTRLTVV.

The chain employs TRBV2 and TRBJ1-2; D unresolved. Trimming cost V 7 bases and J 8 bases, with 17 bases left between them. The CDR3 is 13 residues long. CDR1 and CDR2 (germline): SNHLY, FYNNEI. CDR3 residues: CASTAGSGGGYTF. As DNA, the CDR3 is TGTGCCAGCACCGCCGGCTCCGGCGGGGGCTACACCTTC.

J is TRBJ1-2 and V is TRBV19; 9 nucleotides align to TRBD1. Trimming removed 5 bases from V and 8 bases from J; junction bases left unmatched: 12. CDR3 size: 15 residues. CDR1 and CDR2 (germline): LNHDA, SQIVND (reference sequence). The chain's CDR3 is CASSVQNRDRAGYTF. Here the CDR3 DNA reads TGTGCCAGTAGTGTACAGAACCGGGACAGGGCGGGCTACACCTTC.

The V call is TRBV20-1, the J call TRBJ1-1; no reliable D call. Per germline, CDR1 DFQATT and CDR2 SNEGSKA (reference sequence). CDR3 length equals 11 residues. V was trimmed by 1 base and J by 7 bases, leaving 7 bases between them. The CDR3 DNA follows: TGCAGTGCTAGAGTGTCCATTGAAGCTTTCTTT. Encoded protein: CSARVSIEAFF.